This TCR beta chain is drawn from a study of blood T cell repertoires in COVID-19. As handled by the study authors: How many nucleated cells were present was estimated from reference gene primer amplification. Clones were sequenced by immunoSEQ multiplex PCR, and TCRdb holds only the in-frame ones, with some missing. Clone size and V and J calls were adopted from that table, with D and trimming inferred from the DNA. The repertoire holds 50,000 to 65,000 clones, 91% seen once, with 2.5% to 3.5% in the top ten. This clone was detected a few times. The sequence was collected from a man in his forties or fifties with acute or convalescent COVID-19. The sample comprised peripheral blood.

CDR3: CASSPSTGFTTEAFF. In nucleotides, the CDR3 is TGTGCCAGCAGCCCATCGACAGGGTTCACCACTGAAGCTTTCTTT. The gene calls are TRBV11-2 and TRBJ1-1; 7 bases match TRBD1. This CDR3 spans 15 amino acids. Per germline, CDR1 SGHAT and CDR2 FQNNGV. Trimming at V came to 5 bases and at J to 4 bases, leaving 10 bases not matched to a gene.